The present T cell receptor (beta chain) was sequenced within a study of cytomegalovirus exposure and HLA in healthy donors. Study summary: Falling in the Caucasian-associated ancestry cluster were about 82% of 350 to 400 genotyped donors. Study results and limitations: Most of the CMV-associated TCR beta chains (in a later analysis) appeared to be HLA-restricted. In a later analysis, parvovirus B19, influenza, CMV and Epstein-Barr virus appeared linked to several top co-occurrence clusters.

On this clone: Its antigen is as yet unknown.

The PCR had 60 Vbeta and 13 Jbeta primers. Some clones are missing from TCRdb's copy, which holds only in-frame ones; the method was immunoSEQ multiplex PCR. The sample includes approximately 140,000 clones, around 60% of them seen just once. The CDR3 spans 15 residues. CDR1 is SGDLS and CDR2 is YYNGEE in the germline V gene. With 3 bases clipped from V and 3 bases from J, the junction kept 3 bases outside the gene matches. The sequence was collected from a woman aged 55-70 years in good health and CMV-seropositive. Sequenced material: PBMCs. The V and J genes are TRBV9 and TRBJ2-1; 10 bases match TRBD2. The CDR3, as DNA: TGTGCCAGCAGCGCCACTAGCGGGATCTACAATGAGCAGTTCTTC. Translated, it gives CASSATSGIYNEQFF.